One and the same sample provided the 24 T cell receptor beta chains below, sequenced in a study of TIL therapy for anti-PD-1-resistant metastatic lung cancer (dated by TCRdb to about 2021). TCR beta CDR3 regions were amplified from genomic DNA with the immunoSEQ v3 hsTCRB kit using bias-controlled multiplex PCR. The immuneACCESS repertoire file appears here via TCRdb, limited to in-frame rearrangements. These files lack a portion of the clones; in checked studies, under half of the deficit traces to unresolved V genes, and the cause of the others is not known. The sample table holds about 60,000 clones, of which about 69% were seen once. The ten largest account for roughly 7.2% of the sample. The sample's time point label, decoded: pre-treatment sample, taken before nivolumab and TIL therapy. Sequences were derived from blood, sampled at baseline. These receptors were taken from a person aged 25-85 years with non-small cell lung cancer.

This chain uses TRBV6-1 with TRBJ1-1; D is unclear. The CDR3 runs 14 residues. V lost 4 bases and J 1 base, leaving 10 bases between the germline ends. Germline-derived CDR1 and CDR2 are MNHNS and SASEGT. CDR3 in DNA: TGTGCCAGCAGTGTGGTAAGAACGAACACTGAAGCTTTCTTT. This sequence encodes CASSVVRTNTEAFF.

This clone was recorded once. The chain carries TRBV7-6 and TRBJ1-4, with 8 bases that match TRBD1. This CDR3 comprises 16 residues. The V segment lost 6 bases and the J segment 8 bases; nucleotides outside the gene matches: 14. Germline V lookup: CDR1 SGHVS, CDR2 FNYEAQ. The CDR3 nucleotides read TGTGCCAGCAGACCCGGGACAGGAGAAGTCGGAGAAAAACTGTTTTTT. Translation gives CASRPGTGEVGEKLFF.

The rearrangement joins TRBV29-1 to TRBJ2-1, with D uncertain. The CDR3 sequence is 13 residues long. CDR1 and CDR2 (germline): SQVTM, ANQGSEA. The V gene lost 4 bases and the J gene lost 4 bases, with 11 bases spanning the gap. CDR3 DNA: TGCAGCGTTGGGACCTTCCTATACAATGAGCAGTTCTTC. As protein: CSVGTFLYNEQFF.

The rearrangement links TRBV27 to TRBJ2-1; TRBD1 agrees at 9 bases. Losses at the gene ends were 0 bases for V and 2 bases for J; bases not matched to a gene: 5. This CDR3 contains 17 residues. The germline V gene encodes CDR1 MNHEY and CDR2 SMNVEV (reference sequence). CDR3 in DNA: TGTGCCAGCAGTTTATCGAGGGGACAGGGACCCTACAATGAGCAGTTCTTC. This codes for CASSLSRGQGPYNEQFF.

This chain connects TRBV10-3 to TRBJ2-3; no firm D call. Trimming took off 2 bases at V and 3 bases at J, with 12 bases between the two ends. Per the germline V gene, CDR1 is ENHRY and CDR2 is SYGVKD. The CDR3 runs to 15 residues. The CDR3 DNA follows: TGTGCCATCAGTGAGGCCCTCAAGGTAACAGATACGCAGTATTTT. This codes for CAISEALKVTDTQYF.

This rearrangement joins TRBV7-3 to TRBJ2-2; D is unclear. CDR1 is SGHTA and CDR2 is FQGTGA in the germline V gene. Trimming removed 4 bases from V and 3 bases from J, with 12 bases in between. This CDR3 is 15 amino acids long. The DNA of the CDR3 is TGTGCCAGCAGCTCCCTCTCGTGGGACACCGGGGAGCTGTTTTTT. Its translation is CASSSLSWDTGELFF.

This chain connects TRBV5-6 to TRBJ2-5, with TRBD1 as a possible D gene (6 bases). V lost 0 bases to trimming and J lost 5 bases, with 11 bases between them. CDR3 length equals 14 residues. CDR1 and CDR2 (germline): SGHDT, YYEEEE. CDR3 loop: CASSLESRGETQYF. The CDR3 region has the DNA TGTGCCAGCAGCTTGGAGTCGAGGGGGGAGACCCAGTACTTC.

The chain links TRBV5-1 to TRBJ2-1, with 7 bases lining up with TRBD2. The germline V gene has CDR1 SGHRS and CDR2 YFSETQ. V shed 4 bases and J 0 bases; nucleotides not matched to a gene: 7. CDR3 length equals 16 residues. For the CDR3, the DNA is TGCGCCAGCAGCCGATCTAGCGGAGACTCCTACAATGAGCAGTTCTTC. Its translation: CASSRSSGDSYNEQFF.

The chain carries TRBV5-6 and TRBJ1-1; D uncertain. This CDR3 has 17 residues. Germline lookup yields CDR1 SGHDT and CDR2 YYEEEE. The V end lost 1 base, the J end lost 0 bases, and 16 bases lay between the germline ends. Here the CDR3 reads CASSLFRQTNLNTEAFF. Written as DNA, the CDR3 is TGTGCCAGCAGCTTGTTCAGGCAGACAAATCTGAACACTGAAGCTTTCTTT.

V usage is TRBV30 and J usage is TRBJ2-3; D is ambiguous. The CDR3 has 17 amino acids. V lost 4 bases and J lost 4, with 24 bases in between. Per the germline V gene, CDR1 is GTSNPN and CDR2 is SVGIG (reference sequence). CDR3 sequence (DNA): TGTGCCTGGATGAGTTGGCAGCAATTGGGTTTGGCAGATACGCAGTATTTT. Translation: CAWMSWQQLGLADTQYF.

The chain employs TRBV5-8 and TRBJ2-5; 9 bases line up with TRBD2. CDR1 SGHTS and CDR2 YDEGEE come from the germline V gene. After removal of 6 bases from V and 3 bases from J, the junction contained 12 bases not matched to a gene. This CDR3 spans 16 amino acids. The CDR3, as DNA: TGTGCCAGCACTCCCGGGAGGCTAGCGGGAAAAGAGACCCAGTACTTC. Amino acids: CASTPGRLAGKETQYF.

This chain connects TRBV7-9 to TRBJ1-2, with D hard to call. The CDR3 has 13 amino acids. Trimming took off 1 base at V and 5 bases at J, with 8 bases between the two ends. The germline V gene encodes CDR1 SEHNR and CDR2 FQNEAQ (reference sequence). The CDR3 reads CASSLDSGYGYTF. The DNA for the CDR3 is TGTGCCAGCAGCTTAGATTCTGGGTATGGCTACACCTTC.

The CDR3 loop reads CASSQEGLAQHF. The DNA of the CDR3 is TGTGCCAGCAGCCAAGAAGGGTTGGCCCAGCATTTT. This chain connects TRBV4-2 to TRBJ1-5; D gene unclear. CDR1 LGHNA and CDR2 YNFKEQ come from the germline V gene. With 0 bases removed from V and 11 bases from J, the gap between germline ends came to 8 bases. CDR3 length: 12 residues.

This chain connects TRBV28 to TRBJ1-6; a weak D match, TRBD1 (5 bases). Germline assignment: CDR1 MDHEN and CDR2 SYDVKM. Trimming removed 6 bases at V and 10 bases at J, with 16 bases between. The length of the CDR3 is 14 residues. The CDR3: CASSPPGGWSPLHF. For the CDR3, the DNA is TGTGCCAGCAGCCCCCCGGGGGGGTGGTCACCCCTCCACTTT.

V is TRBV6-5 and J is TRBJ2-7, with 7 bases matching TRBD2. Germline V CDR1 and CDR2: MNHEY, SVGAGI. The CDR3 totals 13 residues. Losses at the gene ends were 2 bases for V and 3 bases for J; bases not matched to a gene: 1. Here the CDR3 DNA reads TGTGCCAGCAGTTACGGCGGGAGCTACGAGCAGTACTTC. Protein product: CASSYGGSYEQYF.

This chain connects TRBV7-2 to TRBJ1-2, with 7 bases that match TRBD1. Germline trimming cut 4 bases from V and 1 base from J; bases unmatched to any gene: 6. The CDR3 extends over 15 amino acids. From germline, CDR1 is SGHTA and CDR2 FQGNSA. The CDR3 nucleotides are TGTGCCAGCAGCTCGGACGGACAGGATAACTATGGCTACACCTTC. Its protein product is CASSSDGQDNYGYTF.

This clone occurred once. The V call is TRBV20-1, the J call TRBJ2-3, with 8 positions matching TRBD1. Trimming at V came to 4 bases and at J to 9 bases, leaving 3 bases not matched to a gene. This CDR3 contains 11 residues. CDR1 DFQATT and CDR2 SNEGSKA come from the germline V gene (reference sequence). The CDR3 loop is CSAKTGDTQYF. The CDR3 DNA sequence: TGCAGTGCTAAGACAGGGGACACGCAGTATTTT.

This clone was counted only a few times. The V gene is TRBV2, the J gene TRBJ1-2; no definite D call. Germline CDR1 SNHLY, CDR2 FYNNEI. The CDR3 is 12 amino acids. The V gene lost 6 bases and the J gene lost 2 bases, with 7 bases spanning the gap. CDR3 in amino acids: CASRVSNYGYTF. The CDR3 DNA reads as TGTGCCAGCAGGGTGTCAAACTATGGCTACACCTTC.

The table lists this clone with a count of one. At one of its ends the junction is not consistent with the germline gene, which may arise from a read error. The V gene is TRBV15, the J gene TRBJ1-5, with D possibly matching TRBD1 (5 bases). In germline, CDR1 is LNHNV, CDR2 YYDKDF (reference sequence). The CDR3 has 14 amino acids. CDR3: CATCRDVGNQPQHF. CDR3 DNA: TGTGCCACCTGCAGGGACGTAGGGAATCAGCCCCAGCATTTT.

This clone is a singleton in its sample. The CDR3 region is CASSEAVRAGNTIYF. DNA of the CDR3: TGTGCCAGCAGTGAAGCTGTCAGGGCTGGAAACACCATATATTTT. The chain is built from TRBV6-1 and TRBJ1-3; D is possibly TRBD1 (5 bases). CDR3 length equals 15 residues. Trimming removed 0 bases at V and 2 bases at J, with 8 bases between. Germline V gene sequence: CDR1 MNHNS, CDR2 SASEGT.

The chain combines TRBV7-6 with TRBJ1-5, with a possible D match to TRBD1 (5 bases). The germline CDR1 and CDR2 sequences are SGHVS and FNYEAQ. This CDR3 is 14 amino acids long. Trimming left V 2 bases short and J 5 bases short, with 10 bases between. CDR3 bases: TGTGCCAGCAGCTTATGGGGGTGGGATCAGCCCCAGCATTTT. Translated: CASSLWGWDQPQHF.

J is TRBJ1-5 and V is TRBV18, with unresolved D. Deletions cut 10 bases from V and 3 bases from J, with 13 bases between. Germline loops: CDR1 KGHSH, CDR2 LQKENI. CDR3 size: 13 residues. The CDR3 reads CATKREANQPQHF. In DNA form, the CDR3 reads TGTGCCACAAAGCGAGAGGCCAATCAGCCCCAGCATTTT.

This clone was seen more than once but under ten times. The genes are TRBV5-1 and TRBJ1-3; no reliable D call. Germline lookup yields CDR1 SGHRS and CDR2 YFSETQ. Trimming stripped 0 bases from V and 0 bases from J, with 7 bases between. This CDR3 comprises 15 residues. CDR3 sequence reads: CASSLEAFSGNTIYF. For the CDR3, the DNA is TGCGCCAGCAGCTTGGAGGCTTTCTCTGGAAACACCATATATTTT.

The chain has TRBV7-9 and TRBJ2-5; D is undetermined. The CDR3 runs 11 residues. V lost 5 bases and J lost 2, with 3 bases in between. Germline V lookup: CDR1 SEHNR, CDR2 FQNEAQ (reference sequence). This CDR3 reads CASSEQETQYF. Written as DNA, the CDR3 is TGTGCCAGCAGCGAACAAGAGACCCAGTACTTC.